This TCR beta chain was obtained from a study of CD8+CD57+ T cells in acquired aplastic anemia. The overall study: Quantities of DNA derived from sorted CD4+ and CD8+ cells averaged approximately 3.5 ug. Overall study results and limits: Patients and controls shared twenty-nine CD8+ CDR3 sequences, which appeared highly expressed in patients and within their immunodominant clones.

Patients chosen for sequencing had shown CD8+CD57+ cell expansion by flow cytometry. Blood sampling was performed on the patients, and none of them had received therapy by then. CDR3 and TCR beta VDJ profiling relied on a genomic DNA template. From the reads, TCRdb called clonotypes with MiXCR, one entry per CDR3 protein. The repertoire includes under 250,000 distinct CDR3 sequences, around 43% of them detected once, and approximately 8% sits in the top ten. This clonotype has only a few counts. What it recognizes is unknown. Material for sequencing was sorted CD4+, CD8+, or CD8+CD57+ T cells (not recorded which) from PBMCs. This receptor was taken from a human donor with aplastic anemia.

Here the CDR3 reads CASSKGLERDNEQFF. CDR3 in DNA: TGTGCCAGCAGCAAAGGACTAGAGAGGGACAATGAGCAGTTCTTC. This chain uses TRBV4-2 with TRBJ2-1, with TRBD2 matching 7 bases. Looked up from germline, CDR1 is LGHNA and CDR2 is YNFKEQ. With 5 bases clipped from V and 5 bases from J, the junction kept 9 bases outside the gene matches. The CDR3 is 15 amino acids.